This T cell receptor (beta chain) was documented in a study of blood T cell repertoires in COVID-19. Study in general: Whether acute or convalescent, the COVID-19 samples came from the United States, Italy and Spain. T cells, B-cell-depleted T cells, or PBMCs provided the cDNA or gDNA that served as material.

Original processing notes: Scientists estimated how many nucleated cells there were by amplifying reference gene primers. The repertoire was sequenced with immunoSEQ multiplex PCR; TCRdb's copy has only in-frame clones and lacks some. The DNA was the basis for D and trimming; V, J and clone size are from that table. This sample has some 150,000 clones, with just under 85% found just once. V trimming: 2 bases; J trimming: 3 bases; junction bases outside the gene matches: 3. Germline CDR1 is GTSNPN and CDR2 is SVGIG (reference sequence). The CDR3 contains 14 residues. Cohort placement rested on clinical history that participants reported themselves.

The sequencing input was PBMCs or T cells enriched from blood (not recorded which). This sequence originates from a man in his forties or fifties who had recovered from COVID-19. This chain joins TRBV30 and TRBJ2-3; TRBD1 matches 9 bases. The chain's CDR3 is CAWSTGGRTDTQYF. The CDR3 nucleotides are TGTGCCTGGAGTACAGGGGGCAGGACAGATACGCAGTATTTT. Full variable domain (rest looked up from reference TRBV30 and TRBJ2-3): SQTIHQWPATLVQPVGSPLSLECTVEGTSNPNLYWYRQAAGRGLQLLFYSVGIGQISSEVPQNLSASRPQDRQFILSSKKLLLSDSGFYLCAWSTGGRTDTQYFGPGTRLTVL.